This T cell receptor beta chain was sequenced in a study of blood T cell repertoires in COVID-19. The overall study: From T cells, B-cell-depleted T cells, or PBMCs came the material, which was cDNA or gDNA.

Assay used: immunoSEQ multiplex PCR; TCRdb lists only in-frame clones, some missing. The sample includes around 320,000 clones, 75% to 90% of them seen just once. Germline V CDR1 and CDR2: LNHNV, YYDKDF (reference sequence). The CDR3 contains 12 residues. Between the trimmed V and J ends, which lost 11 bases and 7 bases, there was a span of 18 bases. The sample was peripheral blood. This receptor was obtained from a man between 18 and 29 years old with active or convalescent COVID-19. V usage is TRBV15 and J usage is TRBJ2-7, with no clear D. In DNA form, the CDR3 reads TGTGCCGCCTTTGAGGAACGTTATGAGCAGTACTTC. Its protein is CAAFEERYEQYF.